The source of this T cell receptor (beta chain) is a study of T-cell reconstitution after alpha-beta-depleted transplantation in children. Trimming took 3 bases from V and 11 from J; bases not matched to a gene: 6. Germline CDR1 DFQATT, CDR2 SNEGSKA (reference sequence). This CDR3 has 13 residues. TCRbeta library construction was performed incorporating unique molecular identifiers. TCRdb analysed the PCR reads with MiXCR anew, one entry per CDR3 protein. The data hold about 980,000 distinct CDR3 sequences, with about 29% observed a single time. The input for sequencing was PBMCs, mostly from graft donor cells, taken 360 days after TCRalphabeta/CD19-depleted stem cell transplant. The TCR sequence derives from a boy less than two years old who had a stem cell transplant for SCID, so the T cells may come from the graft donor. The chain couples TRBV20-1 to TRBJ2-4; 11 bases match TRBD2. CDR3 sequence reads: CSASQLAGELQYF. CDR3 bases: TGCAGTGCTAGTCAACTAGCGGGAGAACTTCAGTACTTC.